Presented here are 14 T cell receptor beta chains from one specimen sequenced in a study of beta chain features in type 1 diabetes. Whole-study findings and limits: TCRB CDR3s from Type 1 diabetes patients were moderately but significantly shorter in all four CD4+ subsets.

The sequenced template was cDNA made from the entire isolated RNA. TCRdb's copy holds only in-frame clones and misses some; the assay was immunoSEQ multiplex PCR. The sample has about 190,000 clones; about 8% are singletons. Their recognized antigens are unknown. The specimen sequenced was central memory CD4+ T cells from blood. Receptors originate from a woman aged 40 to 50 with type 1 diabetes.

This chain joins TRBV7-2 and TRBJ1-5; no reliable D call. The CDR3 covers 14 residues. The V gene's germline CDR1 is SGHTA and CDR2 FQGNSA. V was pared by 4 bases and J by 5 bases, with 12 bases between. For the CDR3, the DNA is TGTGCCAGCAGCTACCGCTTCGGGGATCAGCCCCAGCATTTT. This encodes CASSYRFGDQPQHF.

This clone was seen only a few times. The chain is built from TRBV10-3 and TRBJ2-3; 10 bases map to TRBD1. The CDR3 is 13 residues long. Trimming cost V 4 bases and J 6 bases; bases outside gene matches: 1. The germline gives CDR1 ENHRY, CDR2 SYGVKD. The CDR3 DNA is TGTGCCATCAGTGGGACAGGGGGGGATACGCAGTATTTT. This gives the protein CAISGTGGDTQYF.

This clone occurred a few times. V usage is TRBV6-5 and J usage is TRBJ1-1; D perhaps matches TRBD1 (6 bases). CDR3 length equals 10 residues. The V and J ends lost 8 bases and 6 bases respectively, with 7 bases between them. Germline CDR1 is MNHEY and CDR2 is SVGAGI. The chain's CDR3 is CASGGAEAFF. The CDR3 DNA reads TGTGCCAGCGGGGGCGCTGAAGCTTTCTTT.

This clone was counted at least ten times. Its ends do not fully match the called genes, so a read error is possible. CDR3 protein: CASREGQVDGYTF. The CDR3, as DNA: TGTGCCAGCAGAGAAGGACAGGTGGATGGCTACACCTTC. The chain couples TRBV2 to TRBJ1-2; 7 bases align to TRBD1. The CDR3 runs 13 residues. Germline V lookup: CDR1 SNHLY, CDR2 FYNNEI.

The chain joins TRBV4-1 to TRBJ2-2; TRBD2 is a possible D gene (5 bases). V shed 0 bases and J shed 0 bases, with 11 bases lying between them. Per germline, CDR1 MGHRA and CDR2 YSYEKL. The CDR3 consists of 17 residues. The CDR3 reads CASSQDVQRTNTGELFF. Written as DNA, the CDR3 is TGCGCCAGCAGCCAAGATGTTCAGCGGACGAACACCGGGGAGCTGTTTTTT.

The V and J genes are TRBV11-2 and TRBJ2-3, with 8 nucleotides matching TRBD2. Germline-derived CDR1 and CDR2 are SGHAT and FQNNGV. The CDR3 totals 15 residues. Unmatched junction bases numbered 7, after V lost 5 bases and J lost 3 bases. CDR3 sequence reads: CASSPRLATTDTQYF. For the CDR3, the DNA is TGTGCCAGCAGCCCAAGACTAGCGACGACAGATACGCAGTATTTT.

The chain recombines TRBV15 with TRBJ1-1; weak D call: TRBD1 (5 bases). Trimming left V 0 bases short and J 5 bases short, with 10 bases between. This CDR3 has 14 amino acids. Germline values: CDR1 LNHNV, CDR2 YYDKDF (reference sequence). CDR3 sequence (DNA): TGTGCCACCAGCAGAGATCCGGGGGGTACTGAAGCTTTCTTT. This sequence encodes CATSRDPGGTEAFF.

The chain recombines TRBV4-1 with TRBJ1-6, with D maybe TRBD1 (6 bases). Per germline, CDR1 MGHRA and CDR2 YSYEKL. This CDR3 region has 20 residues. V was shortened by 4 bases and J by 0 bases, with 22 bases between the two germline ends. The CDR3 protein is CASSPQAGGGASSYNSPLHF. The CDR3 DNA sequence: TGCGCCAGCAGCCCCCAAGCTGGAGGGGGGGCCAGCTCCTATAATTCACCCCTCCACTTT.

This clone was detected a few times. V is TRBV30 and J is TRBJ1-3; the D is unclear. The CDR3 is 14 amino acids. V lost 0 bases and J 2 bases, leaving 8 bases between the germline ends. The germline V gene encodes CDR1 GTSNPN and CDR2 SVGIG (reference sequence). CDR3 residues: CAWSVGQAGNTIYF. CDR3 DNA sequence: TGTGCCTGGAGTGTTGGCCAAGCTGGAAACACCATATATTTT.

This clone showed up many times. The CDR3 spells CASSQVQGGTEAFF. The CDR3 region has the DNA TGTGCCAGCAGCCAGGTGCAGGGTGGAACTGAAGCTTTCTTT. The rearrangement links TRBV7-2 to TRBJ1-1, with a possible D match to TRBD1 (5 bases). Germline assignment: CDR1 SGHTA and CDR2 FQGNSA. The CDR3 runs 14 residues. V was clipped by 5 bases and J by 5 bases, with 15 bases between them.

The rearrangement joins TRBV5-1 to TRBJ2-4, with D tentatively TRBD1 (6 bases). Germline V CDR1 and CDR2: SGHRS, YFSETQ. V lost 0 bases and J 6 bases, leaving 13 bases between the germline ends. The CDR3 runs 15 residues. CDR3 amino acids: CASSLGTLGGNIQYF. The CDR3 coding sequence is TGCGCCAGCAGCTTGGGGACCCTAGGGGGAAACATTCAGTACTTC. The full variable domain, with the rest looked up from reference TRBV5-1 and TRBJ2-4, is KAGVTQTPRYLIKTRGQQVTLSCSPISGHRSVSWYQQTPGQGLQFLFEYFSETQRNKGNFPGRFSGRQFSNSRSEMNVSTLELGDSALYLCASSLGTLGGNIQYFGAGTRLSVL.

V usage is TRBV7-2 and J usage is TRBJ1-2; 7 nucleotides line up with TRBD1. CDR3 length equals 15 residues. Germline CDR1 is SGHTA and CDR2 is FQGNSA. V trimming: 6 bases; J trimming: 4 bases; junction bases outside the gene matches: 11. For the CDR3, the DNA is TGTGCCAGCAGTCCCGACAGGGTGGTAATCTATGGCTACACCTTC. Translation: CASSPDRVVIYGYTF.

This clone was counted between two and nine times. The gene calls are TRBV12-5 and TRBJ2-2; TRBD2 is a possible D gene (5 bases). The V and J ends lost 4 bases and 7 bases respectively, with 7 bases between them. Germline V gene data show CDR1 as LGHNT and CDR2 as FRNRAP. This CDR3 is built from 12 residues. CDR3 sequence: CASGSRDGELFF. The CDR3 nucleotides are TGTGCTAGTGGTTCCCGGGACGGGGAGCTGTTTTTT.

Only a few counts were recorded for this clone. The rearrangement links TRBV7-9 to TRBJ2-1, with 9 bases identical to TRBD1. Losses at the gene ends were 5 bases for V and 4 bases for J; bases not matched to a gene: 6. The CDR3 runs to 15 residues. From germline, CDR1 is SEHNR and CDR2 FQNEAQ (reference sequence). In nucleotides, the CDR3 is TGTGCCAGCAGCATAACAGGGGGCCCGTACAATGAGCAGTTCTTC. It is translated as CASSITGGPYNEQFF.